This T cell receptor (beta chain) was profiled in a study of T-cell memory formation after mild COVID-19. On the study more broadly: The study found TCR clusters largely donor specific.

The CDR3 totals 17 residues. From germline, CDR1 is SGHRS and CDR2 YFSETQ. The V gene end was trimmed by 4 bases and the J gene end by 1 base; junction bases not matched to a gene: 6. In TCRdb, the 5' RACE reads were re-called with MiXCR into one record per CDR3 protein. The table has about 450,000 distinct CDR3 sequences, less than 25% seen once. Turning to this clonotype: Its specificity is not known.

Notes on the study in general: Later expanders leaned CD4+, whereas clones that contracted between day 15 and 85 were balanced CD4/CD8. Some SARS-CoV-2-responding clones were already detected in memory before infection.

The receptor was isolated from an adult woman who had mild COVID-19 (a few samples of this study predate the infection). Cell type and time point are not known. Sequenced sample: PBMCs or a T cell subset sorted from them (not recorded which). The V gene is TRBV5-1, the J gene TRBJ2-3; 13 bases map to TRBD2. As DNA, the CDR3 is TGCGCCAGCAGCCCACTAGCGGGGGGGCCTGGCACAGATACGCAGTATTTT. Protein: CASSPLAGGPGTDTQYF.